A single sample is the source of the 8 T cell receptor beta chains below, sequenced in a study of blood T cell repertoires in COVID-19. Generated by immunoSEQ multiplex PCR, the TCRdb table keeps only in-frame clones and is missing some. The sample contains some 700,000 clones, approximately 90% of which appear only once. Sequences were obtained from peripheral blood. The receptor set was obtained from a woman under 30 with acute or convalescent COVID-19.

In DNA form, the CDR3 reads TGTGCCAGCAGCCCTCCGGGACTAGCGGGGGGGCGTGAGCAGTTCTTC. It translates to CASSPPGLAGGREQFF. The rearrangement uses TRBV3-1 (or the pseudogene TRBV3-2) and TRBJ2-1; TRBD2 matches at 16 bases. The CDR3 sequence is 16 residues long. Germline V gene lookup returns CDR1 LGHDT and CDR2 YNNKEL (reference sequence). The V segment lost 4 bases and the J segment 9 bases; nucleotides outside the gene matches: 6.

The chain combines TRBV19 with TRBJ1-6; 8 positions agree with TRBD1. The CDR3 runs 18 residues. The V gene end was trimmed by 6 bases and the J gene end by 0 bases; junction bases not matched to a gene: 10. From germline, CDR1 is LNHDA and CDR2 SQIVND (reference sequence). CDR3 coding DNA: TGTGCCAGTAGAAGGACAGGGACCGCCAGCTCCTATAATTCACCCCTCCACTTT. This encodes CASRRTGTASSYNSPLHF.

The chain carries TRBV19 and TRBJ2-2; TRBD1 aligns across 9 bases. This CDR3 comprises 17 residues. The trim removed 1 base at V and 5 bases at J, leaving 8 bases unmatched. The V gene's germline CDR1 is LNHDA and CDR2 SQIVND (reference sequence). CDR3 nucleotide sequence: TGTGCCAGTAGTATAGCCTCCCACAGGGGGCAGACCGGGGAGCTGTTTTTT. Translation: CASSIASHRGQTGELFF.

The J gene is TRBJ1-2, the V gene TRBV5-6; 8 bases are shared with TRBD1. Germline lookup yields CDR1 SGHDT and CDR2 YYEEEE. Unmatched junction bases numbered 9, after V lost 1 base and J lost 7 bases. The CDR3 spans 15 residues. CDR3 loop: CASSLIGTGRGGYTF. In nucleotides, the CDR3 is TGTGCCAGCAGCTTGATCGGGACAGGCAGAGGTGGCTACACCTTC. The whole variable domain, filled in from reference TRBV5-6 and TRBJ1-2, reads DAGVTQSPTHLIKTRGQQVTLRCSPKSGHDTVSWYQQALGQGPQFIFQYYEEEERQRGNFPDRFSGHQFPNYSSELNVNALLLGDSALYLCASSLIGTGRGGYTFGSGTRLTVV.

This chain uses TRBV19 with TRBJ2-2, with TRBD2 identical over 7 bases. CDR3 size: 18 residues. In germline, CDR1 is LNHDA, CDR2 SQIVND (reference sequence). After removal of 2 bases from V and 1 base from J, the junction contained 10 bases not matched to a gene. CDR3 sequence reads: CASSIRAAGVRNTGELFF. Here the CDR3 DNA reads TGTGCCAGTAGTATAAGGGCGGCGGGGGTCCGGAACACCGGGGAGCTGTTTTTT.

V gene TRBV7-8 combines with J gene TRBJ1-5; possibly TRBD1 for D (5 bases). V was pared by 7 bases and J by 6 bases, with 22 bases between. Germline V gene sequence: CDR1 SGHVS, CDR2 FQNEAQ. The CDR3 covers 16 residues. CDR3 sequence reads: CASIKGPSGRGQPQHF. The CDR3 DNA sequence: TGTGCCAGCATCAAAGGGCCCTCGGGTAGGGGTCAGCCCCAGCATTTT. The entire variable domain, with the rest obtained from reference TRBV7-8 and TRBJ1-5, is as follows: GAGVSQSPRYKVAKRGQDVALRCDPISGHVSLFWYQQALGQGPEFLTYFQNEAQLDKSGLPSDRFFAERPEGSVSTLKIQRTQQEDSAVYLCASIKGPSGRGQPQHFGDGTRLSIL.

CDR3 amino acids: CASSLQGETNEKLFF. CDR3 coding DNA: TGTGCCAGCAGCTTACAGGGAGAGACTAATGAAAAACTGTTTTTT. V usage is TRBV5-4 and J usage is TRBJ1-4, with a weak D call TRBD1 (6 bases). V was trimmed by 2 bases and J by 2 bases, leaving 10 bases between them. This CDR3 region has 15 residues. Germline CDR1 and CDR2: SGHNT and YYREEE (reference sequence).

The gene calls are TRBV5-1 and TRBJ2-1, with 9 nucleotides matching TRBD2. Germline assignment: CDR1 SGHRS and CDR2 YFSETQ. CDR3 length equals 15 residues. Losses at the gene ends were 4 bases for V and 1 base for J; bases not matched to a gene: 3. The CDR3, as DNA: TGCGCCAGCAGCGCGGGGGGGGCATCCTACAATGAGCAGTTCTTC. Its protein product is CASSAGGASYNEQFF.